The present T cell receptor beta chain was sequenced within a study of blood T cells in healthy people across ages. Study summary: In model experiments, template switching was able to capture about one barcoded beta molecule for every two T cells that were present.

In the case of this clonotype: The antigen is unknown.

Isolation of PBMCs gave at least 6 million cells per sample. Study-wide results and limits: Estimated diversity, derived from one million T cells, was regarded as an underestimate. Unsorted PBMCs prevented conclusive naive versus antigen-experienced comparison.

V gave up 6 bases and J gave up 3 bases; unmatched junction bases: 7. This CDR3 has 16 residues. Together with a sample-barcoded 5' primer, a J-beta primer mix was included in a second PCR lasting about 6 to 11 cycles. TCRdb analysed the 5' RACE reads with MiXCR anew, one entry per CDR3 protein. The sample lists about 780,000 distinct CDR3 sequences, about 42% occurring once. The source material was blood. The sequence was collected from an elderly man in good health. The rearrangement joins TRBV12-3 or TRBV12-4 to TRBJ2-7, with 14 bases aligning to TRBD2. DNA of the CDR3: TGTGCCAGCAGCACCGGGACTAGCGGGAGTCGCTACGAGCAGTACTTC. This gives the protein CASSTGTSGSRYEQYF.